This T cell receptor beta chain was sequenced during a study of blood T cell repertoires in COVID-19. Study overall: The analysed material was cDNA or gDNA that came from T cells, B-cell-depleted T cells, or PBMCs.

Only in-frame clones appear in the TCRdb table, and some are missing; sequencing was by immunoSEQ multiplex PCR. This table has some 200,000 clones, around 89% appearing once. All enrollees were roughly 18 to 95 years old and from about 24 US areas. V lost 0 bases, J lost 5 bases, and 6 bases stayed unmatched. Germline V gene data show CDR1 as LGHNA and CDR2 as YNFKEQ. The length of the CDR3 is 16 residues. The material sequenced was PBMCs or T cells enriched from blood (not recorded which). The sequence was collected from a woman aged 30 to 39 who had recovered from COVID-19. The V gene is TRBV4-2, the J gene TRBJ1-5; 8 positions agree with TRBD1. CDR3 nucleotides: TGTGCCAGCAGCCAAGATTATGACAGGGGTTATCAGCCCCAGCATTTT. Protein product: CASSQDYDRGYQPQHF.